The rows below give T cell receptor beta chains drawn from one sample of a study of early T cells in non-severe SARS-CoV-2 infection. In TCRdb, the 5' RACE reads were re-called with MiXCR into one record per CDR3 protein. The sample lists 20,000 to 30,000 distinct CDR3 sequences, 3.5% to 5.5% occurring once. The sample taken for sequencing was whole blood. The receptor source for this set is an adult who was a healthcare worker with PCR-confirmed SARS-CoV-2 infection or an uninfected control (not recorded which). CDR3s include the opening cysteine and the closing phenylalanine or tryptophan. The order of the fields is clone size, D gene, J gene, V gene, CDR3 protein, CDR3 DNA. D genes are given only for firm matches. Clone sizes are given selectively: once, few, many, or a class where the clone is expanded.

abundance: many; d_gene: -; j_gene: TRBJ2-3; v_gene: TRBV7-2; CDR3aa: CASGNSRAADTQYF; CDR3nt: TGTGCCAGTGGGAATTCTAGGGCAGCGGATACGCAGTATTTT
abundance: many; d_gene: -; j_gene: TRBJ1-5; v_gene: TRBV7-2; CDR3aa: CASSPRGGPDSNQPQHF; CDR3nt: TGTGCCAGCAGCCCAAGAGGAGGGCCCGATAGCAATCAGCCCCAGCATTTT
abundance: many; d_gene: TRBD2; j_gene: TRBJ2-1; v_gene: TRBV12-3/TRBV12-4; CDR3aa: CASSPLAGGTQFF; CDR3nt: TGTGCCAGCAGCCCCTTAGCGGGAGGGACCCAGTTCTTC
abundance: many; d_gene: -; j_gene: TRBJ1-1; v_gene: TRBV20-1; CDR3aa: CSALNGWRGTEAFF; CDR3nt: TGCAGTGCTCTAAATGGGTGGAGGGGCACTGAAGCTTTCTTT
abundance: many; d_gene: TRBD2; j_gene: TRBJ2-2; v_gene: TRBV2; CDR3aa: CASSEDGSGGLLNTGELFF; CDR3nt: TGTGCCAGCAGTGAAGACGGTAGCGGGGGGCTCCTAAACACCGGGGAGCTGTTTTTT
abundance: -; d_gene: -; j_gene: TRBJ1-6; v_gene: TRBV4-2; CDR3aa: CASSQVIIDNSPLHF; CDR3nt: TGTGCCAGCAGCCAGGTTATTATCGATAATTCACCCCTCCACTTT
abundance: many; d_gene: TRBD1; j_gene: TRBJ2-1; v_gene: TRBV6-2/TRBV6-3; CDR3aa: CASSPTGGGYNEQFF; CDR3nt: TGTGCCAGCAGTCCCACAGGGGGAGGCTACAATGAGCAGTTCTTC
abundance: many; d_gene: TRBD1; j_gene: TRBJ1-6; v_gene: TRBV10-3; CDR3aa: CAIMRTGGSFSPLHF; CDR3nt: TGTGCCATCATGAGGACAGGGGGGTCTTTCTCACCCCTCCACTTT
abundance: -; d_gene: -; j_gene: TRBJ2-3; v_gene: TRBV9; CDR3aa: CASSVSADTQYF; CDR3nt: TGTGCCAGCAGCGTTAGTGCAGATACGCAGTATTTT
abundance: many; d_gene: TRBD2; j_gene: TRBJ2-7; v_gene: TRBV12-3/TRBV12-4; CDR3aa: CASSFTSGGYEQYF; CDR3nt: TGTGCCAGCAGTTTCACTAGCGGGGGGTACGAGCAGTACTTC
abundance: few; d_gene: -; j_gene: TRBJ2-2; v_gene: TRBV5-1; CDR3aa: CASSFEGKFTGELFF; CDR3nt: TGCGCCAGCAGCTTCGAGGGGAAATTCACCGGGGAGCTGTTTTTT
abundance: many; d_gene: TRBD1; j_gene: TRBJ2-7; v_gene: TRBV7-9; CDR3aa: CATRDRGDEQYF; CDR3nt: TGTGCCACCCGGGACAGGGGCGACGAGCAGTACTTC
abundance: medium-sized; d_gene: -; j_gene: TRBJ2-3; v_gene: TRBV18; CDR3aa: CASSPSDTQYF; CDR3nt: TGTGCCAGCTCACCATCAGATACGCAGTATTTT
abundance: medium-sized; d_gene: -; j_gene: TRBJ1-1; v_gene: TRBV7-2; CDR3aa: CASSPPLNTEAFF; CDR3nt: TGTGCCAGCAGCCCACCCTTGAACACTGAAGCTTTCTTT
abundance: many; d_gene: -; j_gene: TRBJ2-1; v_gene: TRBV7-3; CDR3aa: CASSLAGSYNEQSF; CDR3nt: TGTGCCAGCAGCTTGGCAGGCTCCTACAATGAGCAGTCCTTC
abundance: many; d_gene: TRBD2; j_gene: TRBJ2-1; v_gene: TRBV27; CDR3aa: CASSRHLSGSIYNEQFF; CDR3nt: TGTGCCAGCAGCCGACACCTCAGCGGGAGTATCTACAATGAGCAGTTCTTC
abundance: medium-sized; d_gene: -; j_gene: TRBJ2-2; v_gene: TRBV16; CDR3aa: CASSPHTGELFF; CDR3nt: TGTGCCAGCAGCCCGCATACCGGGGAGCTGTTTTTT
abundance: many; d_gene: -; j_gene: TRBJ1-4; v_gene: TRBV19; CDR3aa: CASSIRGANEKLFF; CDR3nt: TGTGCCAGTAGTATTCGTGGGGCGAATGAAAAACTGTTTTTT
abundance: many; d_gene: -; j_gene: TRBJ1-2; v_gene: TRBV6-2/TRBV6-3; CDR3aa: CASKSGSNRKYGYTF; CDR3nt: TGTGCCAGCAAGTCGGGGTCAAATAGGAAATATGGCTACACCTTC
abundance: many; d_gene: -; j_gene: TRBJ2-1; v_gene: TRBV20-1; CDR3aa: CSAYGVTDNEQFF; CDR3nt: TGCAGTGCGTATGGGGTCACTGACAATGAGCAGTTCTTC
abundance: -; d_gene: TRBD1; j_gene: TRBJ1-1; v_gene: TRBV5-8; CDR3aa: CASTRTGGRNTEAFF; CDR3nt: TGTGCCAGCACCCGGACAGGGGGGAGGAACACTGAAGCTTTCTTT
abundance: many; d_gene: -; j_gene: TRBJ2-5; v_gene: TRBV4-1; CDR3aa: CASSLGDTETQYF; CDR3nt: TGCGCCAGCAGCCTGGGGGACACTGAGACCCAGTACTTC
abundance: many; d_gene: -; j_gene: TRBJ2-7; v_gene: TRBV7-9; CDR3aa: CASSLAYKGHEQYF; CDR3nt: TGTGCCAGCAGCTTAGCTTATAAGGGACACGAGCAGTACTTC
abundance: many; d_gene: -; j_gene: TRBJ2-6; v_gene: TRBV12-3/TRBV12-4; CDR3aa: CASSPGSSGANVLTF; CDR3nt: TGTGCCAGCAGCCCTGGTAGCTCTGGGGCCAACGTCCTGACTTTC
abundance: many; d_gene: -; j_gene: TRBJ1-5; v_gene: TRBV10-1; CDR3aa: CASPRAQPQHF; CDR3nt: TGCGCCAGCCCCCGGGCTCAGCCCCAGCATTTT
abundance: many; d_gene: -; j_gene: TRBJ1-1; v_gene: TRBV5-1; CDR3aa: CASSPETGRNTEAFF; CDR3nt: TGCGCCAGCAGCCCGGAGACAGGCCGAAACACTGAAGCTTTCTTT
abundance: many; d_gene: -; j_gene: TRBJ1-1; v_gene: TRBV20-1; CDR3aa: CSARHATGMNTEAFF; CDR3nt: TGCAGTGCCCGCCACGCGACGGGGATGAACACTGAAGCTTTCTTT
abundance: many; d_gene: -; j_gene: TRBJ2-3; v_gene: TRBV7-2; CDR3aa: CASSFLTGRTSTDTQYF; CDR3nt: TGTGCCAGCAGCTTCCTCACTGGGCGGACTAGCACAGATACGCAGTATTTT
abundance: many; d_gene: -; j_gene: TRBJ2-2; v_gene: TRBV4-3; CDR3aa: CASSLSSNTGELFF; CDR3nt: TGCGCCAGCAGCCTGAGTTCGAACACCGGGGAGCTGTTTTTT
abundance: many; d_gene: -; j_gene: TRBJ1-1; v_gene: TRBV12-3/TRBV12-4; CDR3aa: CASADVGQRAFF; CDR3nt: TGTGCCAGCGCGGATGTAGGACAGAGAGCTTTCTTT
abundance: many; d_gene: TRBD1; j_gene: TRBJ2-1; v_gene: TRBV20-1; CDR3aa: CSAGQGDWYNEQFF; CDR3nt: TGCAGTGCCGGGCAGGGGGATTGGTACAATGAGCAGTTCTTC
abundance: few; d_gene: TRBD2; j_gene: TRBJ2-5; v_gene: TRBV7-2; CDR3aa: CASSLRTSRLETQYF; CDR3nt: TGTGCCAGCAGCCTACGGACTAGTAGACTGGAGACCCAGTACTTC
abundance: many; d_gene: TRBD1; j_gene: TRBJ2-5; v_gene: TRBV4-3; CDR3aa: CASSHSGTEETQYF; CDR3nt: TGCGCCAGCAGCCATTCTGGGACAGAAGAGACCCAGTACTTC
abundance: few; d_gene: -; j_gene: TRBJ2-3; v_gene: TRBV7-8; CDR3aa: CASSLGVSNTQYF; CDR3nt: TGTGCCAGCAGCTTGGGAGTGTCGAATACGCAGTATTTT
abundance: -; d_gene: -; j_gene: TRBJ1-2; v_gene: TRBV18; CDR3aa: CASSQQVFAGGYTF; CDR3nt: TGTGCCAGCTCACAACAGGTCTTCGCCGGGGGCTACACCTTC
abundance: many; d_gene: -; j_gene: TRBJ1-5; v_gene: TRBV30; CDR3aa: CACTEGDNSNQPQHF; CDR3nt: TGTGCCTGTACAGAGGGGGATAATAGCAATCAGCCCCAGCATTTT
abundance: many; d_gene: -; j_gene: TRBJ1-1; v_gene: TRBV3-1; CDR3aa: CASSVGRYTEAFF; CDR3nt: TGTGCCAGCAGCGTCGGGAGGTACACTGAAGCTTTCTTT
abundance: -; d_gene: -; j_gene: TRBJ2-2; v_gene: TRBV15; CDR3aa: CATSRAQANTGELFF; CDR3nt: TGTGCCACCAGCAGAGCGCAGGCGAACACCGGGGAGCTGTTTTTT
abundance: many; d_gene: -; j_gene: TRBJ2-5; v_gene: TRBV10-3; CDR3aa: CAISAAGAKETQYF; CDR3nt: TGTGCCATCAGTGCGGCAGGGGCGAAAGAGACCCAGTACTTC
abundance: few; d_gene: TRBD2; j_gene: TRBJ2-5; v_gene: TRBV20-1; CDR3aa: CSARDVGSGEQETQYF; CDR3nt: TGCAGTGCTAGAGATGTGGGTAGCGGGGAACAAGAGACCCAGTACTTC
abundance: -; d_gene: -; j_gene: TRBJ1-5; v_gene: TRBV10-3; CDR3aa: CAISEEQFSNQPQHF; CDR3nt: TGTGCCATCAGTGAGGAGCAGTTTAGCAATCAGCCCCAGCATTTT
abundance: few; d_gene: -; j_gene: TRBJ2-5; v_gene: TRBV11-2; CDR3aa: CASSLQRRETQYF; CDR3nt: TGTGCCAGCAGCTTACAGCGAAGGGAGACCCAGTACTTC
abundance: many; d_gene: -; j_gene: TRBJ2-3; v_gene: TRBV2; CDR3aa: CASTLRAGTSTDTQYF; CDR3nt: TGTGCCTCTACCCTTCGGGCGGGAACCTCCACAGATACGCAGTATTTT
abundance: many; d_gene: -; j_gene: TRBJ2-7; v_gene: TRBV2; CDR3aa: CASSETKSSYEQYF; CDR3nt: TGTGCCAGCAGTGAAACTAAGAGCTCCTACGAGCAGTACTTC
abundance: many; d_gene: -; j_gene: TRBJ1-2; v_gene: TRBV7-6; CDR3aa: CASSLAGTVPTGYTF; CDR3nt: TGTGCCAGCAGCTTAGCTGGTACAGTTCCAACTGGCTACACCTTC
abundance: -; d_gene: -; j_gene: TRBJ2-2; v_gene: TRBV4-1; CDR3aa: CASSQVTRRELFF; CDR3nt: TGCGCCAGCAGCCAAGTTACCCGACGGGAGCTGTTTTTT
abundance: many; d_gene: -; j_gene: TRBJ1-3; v_gene: TRBV7-9; CDR3aa: CASSLYGVRSGNTIYF; CDR3nt: TGTGCCAGCAGCTTGTACGGGGTACGGTCTGGAAACACCATATATTTT
abundance: many; d_gene: -; j_gene: TRBJ2-1; v_gene: TRBV11-2; CDR3aa: CASSSLGFNEQFF; CDR3nt: TGTGCCAGCAGCTCCCTGGGCTTCAATGAGCAGTTCTTC
abundance: few; d_gene: TRBD2; j_gene: TRBJ2-7; v_gene: TRBV20-1; CDR3aa: CSATRSAGGSYEQYF; CDR3nt: TGCAGTGCCACCCGATCCGCGGGGGGCTCCTACGAGCAGTACTTC
abundance: many; d_gene: -; j_gene: TRBJ1-1; v_gene: TRBV20-1; CDR3aa: CSARDRRMREIPEAFF; CDR3nt: TGCAGTGCTAGAGATAGAAGGATGAGGGAGATCCCTGAAGCTTTCTTT
abundance: many; d_gene: -; j_gene: TRBJ2-1; v_gene: TRBV20-1; CDR3aa: CSARQGSGYNEQFF; CDR3nt: TGCAGTGCTAGACAGGGGTCGGGGTACAATGAGCAGTTCTTC
abundance: few; d_gene: TRBD1; j_gene: TRBJ1-2; v_gene: TRBV6-4; CDR3aa: CASSDQAGTGGDGYTF; CDR3nt: TGTGCCAGCAGTGACCAAGCAGGGACAGGGGGCGACGGCTACACCTTC
abundance: many; d_gene: -; j_gene: TRBJ1-1; v_gene: TRBV5-4; CDR3aa: CASSSVANTEAFF; CDR3nt: TGTGCCAGCAGTTCTGTCGCGAACACTGAAGCTTTCTTT
abundance: -; d_gene: -; j_gene: TRBJ2-2; v_gene: TRBV12-5; CDR3aa: CASGIANTGELFF; CDR3nt: TGTGCTAGTGGGATTGCCAACACCGGGGAGCTGTTTTTT